A single sample gave rise to the 10 T cell receptor beta chains below, sequenced in a study of Graves' ophthalmopathy and Graves' hyperthyroidism. Amplification of the TCR beta CDR3 regions used RNA transcripts (as template). The library came from an HTBI-primed first-round RT-PCR and a second-round multiplex PCR. TCRdb re-called the multiplex PCR reads through MiXCR, storing one row per CDR3 protein. The profile shows 900,000 to 1,200,000 distinct CDR3 sequences, about 36% of them singletons. Specimen: peripheral blood or thyroid tissue (not recorded which). Every receptor here comes from an adult man with Graves' hyperthyroidism.

There are many counts of this clonotype. The gene calls are TRBV5-4 and TRBJ2-2; D unresolved. V shed 4 bases and J shed 8 bases, with 12 bases lying between them. This CDR3 spans 13 amino acids. Germline loops: CDR1 SGHNT, CDR2 YYREEE (reference sequence). The CDR3 region is CASSPPPGGELFF. The DNA of the CDR3 is TGTGCCAGCAGCCCTCCTCCAGGAGGGGAGCTGTTTTTT.

The genes are TRBV7-2 and TRBJ2-5, with 7 bases matching TRBD1. Germline CDR1 and CDR2: SGHTA and FQGNSA. The ends lost 5 bases at V and 5 bases at J; junction bases unmatched: 14. The CDR3 covers 16 residues. CDR3 loop: CASSLRQGRPTETQYF. As DNA, the CDR3 is TGTGCCAGCAGCCTCCGACAGGGACGTCCCACGGAGACCCAGTACTTC.

This clonotype was counted many times. The V and J genes are TRBV20-1 and TRBJ1-2; maybe TRBD1 (5 bases). The CDR3 sequence is 14 residues long. Trimming took off 7 bases at V and 2 bases at J, with 17 bases between the two ends. Looked up from germline, CDR1 is DFQATT and CDR2 is SNEGSKA (reference sequence). For the CDR3, the DNA is TGCAGTGTGCTCTGGGGGAGGGTCAACTATGGCTACACCTTC. Its translation is CSVLWGRVNYGYTF.

CDR3 coding DNA: TGTGCCAGCATGGGCAGGACCAATCAGCCCCAGCATTTT. It encodes CASMGRTNQPQHF. The gene calls are TRBV6-1 and TRBJ1-5; D gene ambiguous. The CDR3 covers 13 residues. V shed 7 bases and J shed 3 bases, with 10 bases lying between them. Germline V gene sequence: CDR1 MNHNS, CDR2 SASEGT.

Worth noting for this clonotype: The junction departs from germline at one end; a sequencing error may be responsible. The V gene is TRBV11-2, the J gene TRBJ1-5; D is ambiguous. This CDR3 is 14 amino acids long. Germline-derived CDR1 and CDR2 are SGHAT and FQNNGV. The chain's CDR3 is CASIQDLVLQPQHF. CDR3 sequence (DNA): TGCGCCAGCATCCAAGATTTGGTGCTGCAGCCCCAGCATTTT.

The CDR3 here is CASRGTATNYGYTF. The CDR3 DNA sequence: TGTGCCAGCAGAGGGACAGCCACTAACTATGGCTACACCTTC. The rearrangement uses TRBV7-2 and TRBJ1-2; 7 bases align to TRBD1. V was pared by 6 bases and J by 0 bases, with 4 bases of the junction left unmatched. The germline V gene has CDR1 SGHTA and CDR2 FQGNSA. The CDR3 sequence is 14 residues long.

This chain connects TRBV7-9 to TRBJ2-5; no reliable D call. Germline CDR1 and CDR2: SEHNR and FQNEAQ (reference sequence). This CDR3 is 14 amino acids long. V dropped 3 bases and J dropped 1 base, with 9 bases sitting between them. This CDR3 is CASSFVSPQETQYF. In DNA form, the CDR3 reads TGTGCCAGCAGCTTTGTGTCCCCCCAAGAGACCCAGTACTTC.

This clonotype was counted many times. The rearrangement uses TRBV12-3 or TRBV12-4 and TRBJ2-5, with D perhaps matching TRBD1 (5 bases). The CDR3 has 15 residues. The ends were cut back, 2 bases at V and 0 bases at J, with 10 bases in the middle. CDR3 coding DNA: TGTGCCAGCAGTTTACGACAGATCGACCAAGAGACCCAGTACTTC. Translated: CASSLRQIDQETQYF.

This clonotype was counted between two and nine times. The CDR3 DNA reads as TGCGCCAGCAGCCAAGTCCTAAGGGAGACCCAGTACTTC. Protein: CASSQVLRETQYF. V usage is TRBV4-1 and J usage is TRBJ2-5; no reliable D call. The CDR3 totals 13 residues. Germline V lookup: CDR1 MGHRA, CDR2 YSYEKL. The ends were cut back, 1 base at V and 5 bases at J, with 8 bases in the middle.

In its sample, this clonotype was seen many times. The CDR3 region has the DNA TGCAGTGCACAATTCTCACCTACATCCTACGAGCAGTACTTC. Amino acid sequence: CSAQFSPTSYEQYF. J is TRBJ2-7 and V is TRBV20-1; no firm D call. Trimming took 6 bases from V and 1 from J, leaving 16 bases between them. In germline, CDR1 is DFQATT, CDR2 SNEGSKA (reference sequence). The CDR3 covers 14 residues.